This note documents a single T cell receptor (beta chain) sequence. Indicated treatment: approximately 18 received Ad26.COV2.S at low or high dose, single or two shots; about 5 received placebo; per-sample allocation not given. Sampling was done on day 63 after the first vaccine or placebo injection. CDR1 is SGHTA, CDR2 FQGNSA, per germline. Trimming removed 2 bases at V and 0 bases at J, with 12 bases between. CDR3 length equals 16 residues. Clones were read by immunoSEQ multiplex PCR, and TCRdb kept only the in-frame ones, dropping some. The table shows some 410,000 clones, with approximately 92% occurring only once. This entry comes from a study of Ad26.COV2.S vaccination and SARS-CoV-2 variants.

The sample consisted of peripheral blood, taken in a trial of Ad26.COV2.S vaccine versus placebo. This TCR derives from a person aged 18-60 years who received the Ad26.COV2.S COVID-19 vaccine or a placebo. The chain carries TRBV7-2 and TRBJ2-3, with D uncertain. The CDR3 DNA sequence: TGTGCCAGCAGCTTAACATTTGCGGAGAGCACAGATACGCAGTATTTT. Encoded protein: CASSLTFAESTDTQYF.